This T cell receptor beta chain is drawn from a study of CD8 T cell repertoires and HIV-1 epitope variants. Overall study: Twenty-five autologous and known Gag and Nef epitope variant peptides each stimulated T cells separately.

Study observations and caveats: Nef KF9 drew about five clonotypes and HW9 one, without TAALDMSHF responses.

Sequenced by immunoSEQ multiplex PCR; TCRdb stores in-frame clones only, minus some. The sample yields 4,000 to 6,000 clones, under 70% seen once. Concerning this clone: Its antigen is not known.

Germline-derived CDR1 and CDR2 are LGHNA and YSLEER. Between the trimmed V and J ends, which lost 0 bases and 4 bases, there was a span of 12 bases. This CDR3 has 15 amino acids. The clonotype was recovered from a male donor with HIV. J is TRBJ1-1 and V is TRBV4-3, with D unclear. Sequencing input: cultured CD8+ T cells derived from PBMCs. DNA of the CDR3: TGCGCCAGCAGCCAAGAATTAGGAGCGGGCACTGAAGCTTTCTTT. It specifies CASSQELGAGTEAFF.